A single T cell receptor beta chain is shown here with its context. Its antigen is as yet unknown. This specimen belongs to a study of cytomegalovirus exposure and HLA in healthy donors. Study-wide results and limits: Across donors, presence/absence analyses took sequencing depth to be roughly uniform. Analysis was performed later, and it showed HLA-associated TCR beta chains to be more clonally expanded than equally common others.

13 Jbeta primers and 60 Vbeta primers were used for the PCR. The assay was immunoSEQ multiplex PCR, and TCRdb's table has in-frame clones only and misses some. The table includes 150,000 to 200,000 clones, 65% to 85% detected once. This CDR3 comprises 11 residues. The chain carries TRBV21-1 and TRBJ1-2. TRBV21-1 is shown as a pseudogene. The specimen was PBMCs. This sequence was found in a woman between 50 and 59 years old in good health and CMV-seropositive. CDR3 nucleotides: TGTGCCAGCAGCAAAGGGCAGCGAGACACCTTC. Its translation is CASSKGQRDTF.